This T cell receptor (beta chain) is from a study of blood T cell repertoires in COVID-19. Study in general: Sites in the United States, Italy and Spain provided acute and convalescent COVID-19 samples. T cells, B-cell-depleted T cells, or PBMCs supplied cDNA or gDNA.

How the authors handled the data: Counts of nucleated cells, estimated from reference gene primer amplification, were obtained. Generated by immunoSEQ multiplex PCR, the TCRdb table keeps only in-frame clones and is missing some. Clone size and the V and J calls come from that table; the DNA yielded D and trimming. The sample yields more than 150,000 clones, approximately 88% seen once. This sequence was found in a man aged 18 to 35 with active or convalescent COVID-19. The material sequenced was peripheral blood.

This chain's CDR3 is CAWSGERGTGDGYGYTF. In DNA form, the CDR3 reads TGTGCCTGGAGTGGGGAAAGAGGGACAGGGGATGGCTATGGCTACACCTTC. The chain couples TRBV30 to TRBJ1-2; TRBD1 matches at 10 bases. The J segment lost 4 bases and the V segment lost 1 base, leaving 12 bases of the junction unmatched. The CDR3 extends over 17 amino acids. Germline CDR1 and CDR2: GTSNPN and SVGIG (reference sequence).